One sample yielded the 27 T cell receptor beta chains listed below, sequenced in a study of T-cell memory formation after mild COVID-19. TCRdb processed the 5' RACE reads anew with MiXCR; each CDR3 protein has one entry. The table lists about 560,000 distinct CDR3 sequences, around 17% of them singletons, with about 12% in the top ten. Material: PBMCs or a T cell subset sorted from them (not recorded which). The receptors stem from an adult woman who had mild COVID-19 (a few samples of this study predate the infection). Cell type and time point are not known.

The rearrangement uses TRBV7-2 and TRBJ2-5; D perhaps matches TRBD2 (6 bases). CDR3 length: 14 residues. Germline CDR1 SGHTA, CDR2 FQGNSA. Trimming took off 2 bases at V and 4 bases at J, with 11 bases between the two ends. This chain's CDR3 is CASSLFVGGETQYF. Written as DNA, the CDR3 is TGTGCCAGCAGCTTATTTGTCGGGGGAGAGACCCAGTACTTC.

J is TRBJ2-5 and V is TRBV9; a weak D match, TRBD2 (5 bases). Germline V gene sequence: CDR1 SGDLS, CDR2 YYNGEE. The CDR3 length is 15 residues. Trimming cost V 4 bases and J 5 bases, with 18 bases left between them. This CDR3 is CASSPRTGIGETQYF. DNA of the CDR3: TGTGCCAGCAGCCCCAGAACCGGGATAGGGGAGACCCAGTACTTC.

V usage is TRBV12-3 or TRBV12-4 and J usage is TRBJ1-2; the match to TRBD1 covers 10 bases. The junction had 3 bases not matched to a gene; V was cut back by 6 bases and J by 5 bases. This CDR3 is 13 amino acids long. Written as DNA, the CDR3 is TGTGCCAGCAGCCGGGACAGGGGATATGGCTACACCTTC. Encoded protein: CASSRDRGYGYTF.

J is TRBJ2-1 and V is TRBV12-3 or TRBV12-4; TRBD2 might be the D (6 bases). V lost 6 bases, J lost 2 bases, and 11 bases lay in between. The CDR3 is 14 residues long. This CDR3 reads CASRGLFTYNEQFF. The CDR3 bases are TGTGCCAGCAGAGGACTATTTACCTACAATGAGCAGTTCTTC.

The J gene is TRBJ2-1, the V gene TRBV5-1, with D possibly matching TRBD1 (6 bases). Trimming removed 4 bases at V and 2 bases at J, with 16 bases between. CDR3 length equals 16 residues. The germline gives CDR1 SGHRS, CDR2 YFSETQ. CDR3 nucleotides: TGCGCCAGCAGCCCTCCGTCACAGGGCCCCTACAATGAGCAGTTCTTC. It codes for CASSPPSQGPYNEQFF.

The genes are TRBV2 and TRBJ2-1; 11 bases match TRBD2. Germline V lookup: CDR1 SNHLY, CDR2 FYNNEI. V was pared by 6 bases and J by 6 bases, with 10 bases of the junction left unmatched. CDR3 size: 16 residues. CDR3 bases: TGTGCCAGCAGGGACTCTAGCGGGAGGCCTCTCAATGAGCAGTTCTTC. Amino acids: CASRDSSGRPLNEQFF.

The chain is built from TRBV5-1 and TRBJ2-3; the D gene is possibly TRBD2 (6 bases). The CDR3 has 18 residues. V gave up 2 bases and J gave up 0 bases, with 19 bases separating them. Per germline, CDR1 SGHRS and CDR2 YFSETQ. This chain's CDR3 is CASSFTGTRPSSTDTQYF. CDR3 sequence (DNA): TGCGCCAGCAGCTTCACCGGGACTCGACCCTCTAGCACAGATACGCAGTATTTT.

At least ten counts were recorded for this clonotype. This sequence joins TRBV5-1 and TRBJ2-5; either TRBD1 or TRBD2 may fit D (5 bases each). The germline V and J ends were trimmed by 4 bases and 4 bases, with 11 bases remaining between them. Germline CDR1 and CDR2: SGHRS and YFSETQ. CDR3 length: 13 amino acids. CDR3 coding DNA: TGCGCCAGCAGCCGACCGGGGCTAGAGACCCAGTACTTC. Protein: CASSRPGLETQYF.

The chain uses TRBV24-1 and TRBJ2-1, with D possibly matching TRBD2 (6 bases). The CDR3 extends over 15 amino acids. V was pared by 7 bases and J by 0 bases, with 12 bases between. Germline CDR1 KGHDR, CDR2 SFDVKD. In nucleotides, the CDR3 is TGTGCCACCAGCGGATTGGAGGGCTCCTACAATGAGCAGTTCTTC. It yields the protein CATSGLEGSYNEQFF.

V is TRBV5-1 and J is TRBJ2-3, with 8 nucleotides matching TRBD2. There are 17 residues in the CDR3. Germline lookup yields CDR1 SGHRS and CDR2 YFSETQ. The V segment lost 5 bases and the J segment 2 bases; nucleotides outside the gene matches: 13. CDR3: CASSLLSSGGPTDTQYF. The CDR3 region has the DNA TGCGCCAGCAGTTTGCTATCAAGCGGGGGACCCACAGATACGCAGTATTTT.

Many counts were recorded for this clonotype. This chain connects TRBV25-1 to TRBJ2-7, with 10 bases aligning to TRBD2. The V gene end was trimmed by 3 bases and the J gene end by 1 base; junction bases not matched to a gene: 3. Looked up from germline, CDR1 is MGHDK and CDR2 is SYGVNS. CDR3 length: 15 residues. The CDR3: CASSDGLAASYEQYF. For the CDR3, the DNA is TGTGCCAGCAGTGACGGACTAGCGGCGTCCTACGAGCAGTACTTC.

This clonotype turned up a few times. This sequence joins TRBV5-1 and TRBJ2-7; 9 bases map to TRBD1. The CDR3 runs to 14 residues. V lost 3 bases, J lost 3 bases, and 4 bases stayed unmatched. Germline CDR1 reads SGHRS; CDR2 reads YFSETQ. The CDR3 protein is CASSSTGGHYEQYF. CDR3 coding DNA: TGCGCCAGCAGCTCGACAGGGGGGCACTACGAGCAGTACTTC.

CDR3 loop: CASSYSPGHVNEKLFF. As DNA, the CDR3 is TGTGCCAGCAGTTACTCTCCGGGACATGTTAATGAAAAACTGTTTTTT. This chain joins TRBV6-6 and TRBJ1-4; the D gene is possibly TRBD1 (6 bases). CDR1 MNHNY and CDR2 SVGAGI come from the germline V gene (reference sequence). The ends were cut back, 0 bases at V and 4 bases at J, with 12 bases in the middle. The CDR3 is 16 amino acids.

The CDR3: CASSQRGQGAPEQFF. The CDR3 DNA reads TGTGCCAGCAGCCAAAGGGGACAGGGGGCGCCTGAGCAGTTCTTC. The V call is TRBV3-1, the J call TRBJ2-1; 12 bases align to TRBD1. With 2 bases clipped from V and 9 bases from J, the junction kept 5 bases outside the gene matches. This CDR3 has 15 amino acids. Per the germline V gene, CDR1 is LGHDT and CDR2 is YNNKEL (reference sequence).

There are a few counts of this clonotype. This chain links TRBV7-2 with TRBJ1-2; TRBD1 might be the D (5 bases). The CDR3 extends over 14 amino acids. CDR1 and CDR2 (germline): SGHTA, FQGNSA. V dropped 3 bases and J dropped 0 bases, with 8 bases sitting between them. CDR3 in DNA: TGTGCCAGCAGCTTGGCGACAGCTAACTATGGCTACACCTTC. Protein product: CASSLATANYGYTF.

V usage is TRBV15 and J usage is TRBJ1-1, with a tentative D call TRBD1 (5 bases). With 0 bases removed from V and 12 bases from J, the gap between germline ends came to 20 bases. The CDR3 sequence is 15 residues long. Germline lookup yields CDR1 LNHNV and CDR2 YYDKDF (reference sequence). Written as DNA, the CDR3 is TGTGCCACCAGCAGAGATCGGGGTAGCGCTGGGGCATCTTTCTTT. It yields the protein CATSRDRGSAGASFF.

V usage is TRBV7-2 and J usage is TRBJ2-1; 9 nucleotides line up with TRBD2. The CDR3 extends over 18 amino acids. After removal of 5 bases from V and 0 bases from J, the junction contained 11 bases not matched to a gene. Germline-derived CDR1 and CDR2 are SGHTA and FQGNSA. CDR3 in amino acids: CASSRQPLLAGSYNEQFF. CDR3 coding DNA: TGTGCCAGCAGCCGCCAACCCTTACTAGCGGGCTCCTACAATGAGCAGTTCTTC.

Ten or more counts support this clonotype. This rearrangement joins TRBV12-3 or TRBV12-4 to TRBJ2-5, with 14 nucleotides matching TRBD2. V was clipped by 3 bases and J by 5 bases; unmatched bases: 5. The CDR3 runs 16 residues. DNA for the CDR3: TGTGCCAGCAGTTTCGGACTAGCGGGAGGCTGGGAGACCCAGTACTTC. It translates to CASSFGLAGGWETQYF.

V is TRBV20-1 and J is TRBJ1-2, with 9 bases matching TRBD1. Germline CDR1 DFQATT, CDR2 SNEGSKA (reference sequence). Germline trimming cut 3 bases from V and 7 bases from J; bases unmatched to any gene: 9. This CDR3 contains 14 residues. The chain's CDR3 is CSASPKQGAGGYTF. CDR3 DNA sequence: TGCAGTGCTAGTCCCAAACAGGGGGCGGGTGGCTACACCTTC.

The CDR3 DNA is TGTGCCAGCAGTTTCCGGCAGTCCGGAGAGACCCAGTACTTC. It codes for CASSFRQSGETQYF. The chain carries TRBV12-3 or TRBV12-4 and TRBJ2-5; no definite D call. The CDR3 is made up of 14 amino acids. V lost 3 bases and J 4 bases, leaving 12 bases between the germline ends.

This clonotype was detected ten times or more. The chain links TRBV7-9 to TRBJ2-2, with D hard to call. The CDR3 is 12 amino acids. V was shortened by 5 bases and J by 6 bases, with 7 bases between the two germline ends. Germline CDR1 and CDR2: SEHNR and FQNEAQ (reference sequence). Here the CDR3 DNA reads TGTGCCAGCAGCCCACGGGCCGGGGAGCTGTTTTTT. It codes for CASSPRAGELFF.

This clonotype was picked up many times. The chain joins TRBV2 to TRBJ1-2; D is uncertain. Germline V lookup: CDR1 SNHLY, CDR2 FYNNEI. The CDR3 has 13 amino acids. The V and J ends lost 7 bases and 4 bases respectively, with 13 bases between them. This CDR3 is CASNHALGYGYTF. DNA for the CDR3: TGTGCCAGCAACCATGCCCTAGGCTATGGCTACACCTTC.

Only a few counts were recorded for this clonotype. V is TRBV7-8 and J is TRBJ2-1, with TRBD1 as a possible D gene (5 bases). CDR3 length: 12 residues. Trimming cost V 4 bases and J 12 bases, with 13 bases left between them. Germline assignment: CDR1 SGHVS and CDR2 FQNEAQ. The CDR3 DNA follows: TGTGCCAGCAGCTCCCCCAATCAGGGGCAGTTCTTC. Amino acid sequence: CASSSPNQGQFF.

This chain joins TRBV7-2 and TRBJ1-2, with 7 nucleotides matching TRBD1. Germline V gene lookup returns CDR1 SGHTA and CDR2 FQGNSA. The CDR3 loop spans 14 amino acids. V lost 1 base and J lost 4; bases outside the gene matches: 3. The CDR3 sequence: CASSLGDSLYGYTF. The DNA for the CDR3 is TGTGCCAGCAGCTTAGGGGACAGCCTCTATGGCTACACCTTC.

This clonotype was counted only a few times. J is TRBJ2-7 and V is TRBV20-1; maybe TRBD2 (5 bases). V was clipped by 0 bases and J by 2 bases, with 11 bases between them. This CDR3 contains 14 residues. CDR1 DFQATT and CDR2 SNEGSKA come from the germline V gene (reference sequence). DNA for the CDR3: TGCAGTGCTAGAGATGCCGGGATAACCTACGAGCAGTACTTC. It specifies CSARDAGITYEQYF.

The rearrangement links TRBV2 to TRBJ1-2; perhaps TRBD1 as D (6 bases). The CDR3 contains 14 residues. V lost 6 bases and J 0 bases, leaving 11 bases between the germline ends. Germline V gives CDR1 SNHLY, CDR2 FYNNEI. Here the CDR3 DNA reads TGTGCCAGCAGGGAGGGGGTAACTAACTATGGCTACACCTTC. Encoded protein: CASREGVTNYGYTF.

This clonotype appeared a single time. The chain carries TRBV15 and TRBJ2-3; D is perhaps TRBD2 (5 bases). CDR1 and CDR2 (germline): LNHNV, YYDKDF (reference sequence). The CDR3 contains 15 residues. The V end lost 2 bases, the J end lost 2 bases, and 11 bases lay between the germline ends. DNA of the CDR3: TGTGCCACCAGCAGAAGACCGGGGTTCACAGATACGCAGTATTTT. Residues: CATSRRPGFTDTQYF.